A selection of T cell receptor beta chains follows, all from one sample in a study of blood T cell repertoires in COVID-19. Only in-frame clones appear in the TCRdb table, and some are missing; sequencing was by immunoSEQ multiplex PCR. The sample contains around 200,000 clones, approximately 86% of which appear only once. The sequencing input was peripheral blood. The receptors were gathered from an elderly woman in a cohort sampled during active or convalescent COVID-19. The conserved cysteine and the conserved F or W are not part of the CDR3 here. The listing skips clone size in some rows; elsewhere it reads once, few, many or a size class.

clone_size: few; j_call: TRBJ2-3; v_call: TRBV7-2; cdr3_aa: ASTHAGGPTDTQY
clone_size: once; j_call: TRBJ2-3; v_call: TRBV5-4; cdr3_aa: ASSLPGLGADTQY
clone_size: few; j_call: TRBJ2-1; v_call: TRBV4-1; cdr3_aa: ASSPGTSGVYNEQF
clone_size: -; j_call: TRBJ2-5; v_call: TRBV7-2; cdr3_aa: ASSLNRGPETQY
clone_size: -; j_call: TRBJ1-5; v_call: TRBV5-6; cdr3_aa: ASSLRGNQPQH
clone_size: -; j_call: TRBJ1-5; v_call: TRBV20-1; cdr3_aa: SASGDQPQH
clone_size: -; j_call: TRBJ2-3; v_call: TRBV15; cdr3_aa: ATSRGDNPSHTQY
clone_size: -; j_call: TRBJ2-3; v_call: TRBV9; cdr3_aa: ASSEGTSGGNTDTQY
clone_size: -; j_call: TRBJ1-2; v_call: TRBV6-5; cdr3_aa: ASSYRGLEGYT
clone_size: -; j_call: TRBJ1-1; v_call: TRBV6-1; cdr3_aa: ASSEIRVGEAF
clone_size: -; j_call: TRBJ2-7; v_call: TRBV7-9; cdr3_aa: ASSEGGSAYEQY
clone_size: -; j_call: TRBJ2-3; v_call: TRBV24-1; cdr3_aa: ATSDPPGLLDTDTQY
clone_size: -; j_call: TRBJ1-1; v_call: TRBV12-3/TRBV12-4; cdr3_aa: ASSFVRTEAF
clone_size: -; j_call: TRBJ1-1; v_call: TRBV6-2/TRBV6-3; cdr3_aa: ASSYSVRNTEAF
clone_size: -; j_call: TRBJ1-5; v_call: TRBV5-8; cdr3_aa: ASSRGGDQPQH
clone_size: -; j_call: TRBJ2-7; v_call: TRBV28; cdr3_aa: ASSRTGGSYEQY
clone_size: -; j_call: TRBJ2-7; v_call: TRBV15; cdr3_aa: ATSRDSGGYEQY
clone_size: -; j_call: TRBJ1-6; v_call: TRBV19; cdr3_aa: ASTPGQGLSPLH
clone_size: -; j_call: TRBJ2-1; v_call: TRBV5-1; cdr3_aa: ASSQGQGPYNEQF
clone_size: -; j_call: TRBJ1-1; v_call: TRBV27; cdr3_aa: ASSYRGFPVIGNTEAF
clone_size: -; j_call: TRBJ1-1; v_call: TRBV24-1; cdr3_aa: ATSDGATAF
clone_size: -; j_call: TRBJ2-5; v_call: TRBV9; cdr3_aa: ASSSGPGQGLFSNQETQY
clone_size: -; j_call: TRBJ2-1; v_call: TRBV7-6; cdr3_aa: ASSVSAGEYNEQF
clone_size: -; j_call: TRBJ1-1; v_call: TRBV4-1; cdr3_aa: ASSYSRKGLNTEAF
clone_size: -; j_call: TRBJ1-1; v_call: TRBV19; cdr3_aa: ASSMNRGNTEAF
clone_size: -; j_call: TRBJ2-3; v_call: TRBV10-3; cdr3_aa: AIKGQALNTDTQY
clone_size: -; j_call: TRBJ1-2; v_call: TRBV18; cdr3_aa: ASESGTRSGYT
clone_size: -; j_call: TRBJ1-3; v_call: TRBV7-9; cdr3_aa: ASSPSNRVSGTIY
clone_size: once; j_call: TRBJ1-2; v_call: TRBV19; cdr3_aa: ASSIDRGSNYGYT
clone_size: -; j_call: TRBJ1-2; v_call: TRBV12-5; cdr3_aa: ASGLQGARGYT
clone_size: -; j_call: TRBJ1-2; v_call: TRBV29-1; cdr3_aa: SVEVGTGAVVGGYT
clone_size: -; j_call: TRBJ2-1; v_call: TRBV4-3; cdr3_aa: ASSQDNLARGEQF
clone_size: -; j_call: TRBJ1-2; v_call: TRBV28; cdr3_aa: ASSPPPSNNYGYT
clone_size: -; j_call: TRBJ1-1; v_call: TRBV18; cdr3_aa: ASSPSGFTEAF
clone_size: -; j_call: TRBJ1-2; v_call: TRBV24-1; cdr3_aa: ATGPSDGQGSGYT
clone_size: -; j_call: TRBJ1-6; v_call: TRBV19; cdr3_aa: ASSTQGAPDYNSPLH
clone_size: -; j_call: TRBJ1-2; v_call: TRBV28; cdr3_aa: ASLRQANYGYT
clone_size: -; j_call: TRBJ1-1; v_call: TRBV19; cdr3_aa: ASTTGQGNTEAF
clone_size: -; j_call: TRBJ1-2; v_call: TRBV5-6; cdr3_aa: ASSVGQSNYGYT
clone_size: -; j_call: TRBJ2-5; v_call: TRBV7-8; cdr3_aa: ASSPLLAGPQETQY
clone_size: -; j_call: TRBJ2-1; v_call: TRBV6-2/TRBV6-3; cdr3_aa: ASSSHRAGYNEQF
clone_size: -; j_call: TRBJ2-1; v_call: TRBV5-1; cdr3_aa: ASSFPERERYNEQF
clone_size: -; j_call: TRBJ2-3; v_call: TRBV6-5; cdr3_aa: ASRPQISDTQY
clone_size: -; j_call: TRBJ1-5; v_call: TRBV6-1; cdr3_aa: ASSESYSNQPQH
clone_size: -; j_call: TRBJ2-5; v_call: TRBV5-1; cdr3_aa: ASSAKFETQY
clone_size: -; j_call: TRBJ1-3; v_call: TRBV7-2; cdr3_aa: ASSPTRNTIY
clone_size: -; j_call: TRBJ1-4; v_call: TRBV19; cdr3_aa: ARAQGVLEKLF
clone_size: -; j_call: TRBJ1-1; v_call: TRBV19; cdr3_aa: ASSYREENTEAF
clone_size: -; j_call: TRBJ1-4; v_call: TRBV28; cdr3_aa: ASSFPGQGGIGANEKLF
clone_size: once; j_call: TRBJ1-3; v_call: TRBV7-9; cdr3_aa: ASSLAISGGPGNTIY
clone_size: once; j_call: TRBJ2-2; v_call: TRBV19; cdr3_aa: ASSISLRGSGGELF
clone_size: once; j_call: TRBJ2-2; v_call: TRBV1; cdr3_aa: TSSQAQGSTGELF
clone_size: -; j_call: TRBJ1-6; v_call: TRBV27; cdr3_aa: ASSRDRGVSSYNSPLH
clone_size: -; j_call: TRBJ1-1; v_call: TRBV19; cdr3_aa: ASSTRTGGNTEAF
clone_size: once; j_call: TRBJ2-1; v_call: TRBV11-2; cdr3_aa: ASRGLGRAPNEQF
clone_size: -; j_call: TRBJ1-1; v_call: TRBV7-9; cdr3_aa: ASSKGQGKTEAF